This TCR beta chain was sequenced in a study of blood T cell repertoires in COVID-19. Study context: Italy, Spain and the United States were the sources of the convalescent and acute COVID-19 samples. T cells, B-cell-depleted T cells, or PBMCs provided the cDNA or gDNA that served as material.

How the authors handled the data: Estimation of nucleated cell counts relied on the amplification of reference gene primers. TCRdb's table, derived via immunoSEQ multiplex PCR, lists solely in-frame clones and lacks some. That table gives V, J and clone size, and the DNA gave D and trimming. Of approximately 170,000 clones detected, about 85% appear once; the ten largest clones hold 10% to 15%. This CDR3 has 16 amino acids. J was trimmed by 5 bases and V by 4 bases; bases with no gene match: 13. CDR1 is SGHTA, CDR2 FQGNSA, per germline. Sequenced material: peripheral blood. The clonotype was recovered from a man aged 65 to 85 who had recovered from COVID-19. This chain connects TRBV7-2 to TRBJ2-7; 8 bases agree with TRBD2. DNA of the CDR3: TGTGCCAGCAGCTCGCGATCTAGCGGGTCCCGGGACGAGCAGTACTTC. Translation: CASSSRSSGSRDEQYF.